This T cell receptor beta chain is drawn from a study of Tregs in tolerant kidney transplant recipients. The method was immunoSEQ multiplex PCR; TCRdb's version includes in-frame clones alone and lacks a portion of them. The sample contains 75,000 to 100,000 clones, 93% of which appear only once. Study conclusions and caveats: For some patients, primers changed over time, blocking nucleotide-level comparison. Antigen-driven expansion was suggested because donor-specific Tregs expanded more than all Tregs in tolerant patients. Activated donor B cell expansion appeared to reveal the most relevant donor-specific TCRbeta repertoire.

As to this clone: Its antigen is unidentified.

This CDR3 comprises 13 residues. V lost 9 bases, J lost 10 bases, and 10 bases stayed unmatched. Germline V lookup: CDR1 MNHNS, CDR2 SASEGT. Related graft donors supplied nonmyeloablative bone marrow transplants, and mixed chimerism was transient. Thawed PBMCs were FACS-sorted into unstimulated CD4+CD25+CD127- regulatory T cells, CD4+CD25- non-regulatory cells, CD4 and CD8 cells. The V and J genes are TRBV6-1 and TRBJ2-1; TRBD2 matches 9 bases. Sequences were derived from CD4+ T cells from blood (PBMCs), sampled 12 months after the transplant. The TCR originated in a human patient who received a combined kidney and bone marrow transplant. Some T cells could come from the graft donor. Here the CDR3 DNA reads TGTGCCAGTGCGGGACTAGCAGTGGGAGAGCAGTTCTTC. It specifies CASAGLAVGEQFF.